These 2 T cell receptor beta chains came from one sample sequenced in a study of T cells in Graves' hyperthyroidism and ophthalmopathy. Amplified regions were TCR beta CDR3 sequences from RNA transcripts. The HTBI primer set served for first-round RT-PCR of the TCR CDR3. TCRdb independently ran MiXCR on the multiplex PCR reads; one entry per CDR3 protein. This table holds 250,000 to 300,000 distinct CDR3 sequences, about 15% found once. Sequenced input: blood. These receptors all stem from a woman aged 40 to 50 with Graves' hyperthyroidism that later progressed to Graves' ophthalmopathy.

This rearrangement joins TRBV4-2 to TRBJ2-3; 9 bases are shared with TRBD2. The V gene's germline CDR1 is LGHNA and CDR2 YNFKEQ. This CDR3 spans 17 amino acids. J gave up 8 bases and V 0 bases, and 12 bases lay outside the gene matches. The CDR3, as DNA: TGTGCCAGCAGCCAAGATAGCGGGCGGGAGGGCCCTAGTACGCAGTATTTT. The encoded protein is CASSQDSGREGPSTQYF.

This clonotype has ten or more counts. The J gene is TRBJ1-5, the V gene TRBV5-6, with 9 nucleotides matching TRBD1. Germline CDR1 is SGHDT and CDR2 is YYEEEE. This CDR3 has 14 residues. The V and J ends lost 4 bases and 5 bases, in that order; junction bases with no gene match: 4. CDR3 amino acids: CASSPGTGHQPQHF. CDR3 nucleotide sequence: TGTGCCAGCAGCCCAGGGACAGGGCATCAGCCCCAGCATTTT. The variable domain in full, completed from reference TRBV5-6 and TRBJ1-5, reads DAGVTQSPTHLIKTRGQQVTLRCSPKSGHDTVSWYQQALGQGPQFIFQYYEEEERQRGNFPDRFSGHQFPNYSSELNVNALLLGDSALYLCASSPGTGHQPQHFGDGTRLSIL.